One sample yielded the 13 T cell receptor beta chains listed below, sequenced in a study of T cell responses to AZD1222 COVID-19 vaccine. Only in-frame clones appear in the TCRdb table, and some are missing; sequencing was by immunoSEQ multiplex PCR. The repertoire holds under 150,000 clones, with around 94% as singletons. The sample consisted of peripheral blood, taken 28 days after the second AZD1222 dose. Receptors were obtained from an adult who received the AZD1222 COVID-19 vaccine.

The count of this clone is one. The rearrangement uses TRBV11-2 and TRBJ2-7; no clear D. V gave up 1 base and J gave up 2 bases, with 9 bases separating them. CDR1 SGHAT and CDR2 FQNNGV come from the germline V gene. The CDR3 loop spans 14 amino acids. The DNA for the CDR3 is TGTGCCAGCAGCTTAGGGAGCGCTACCTACGAGCAGTACGTC. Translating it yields CASSLGSATYEQYV.

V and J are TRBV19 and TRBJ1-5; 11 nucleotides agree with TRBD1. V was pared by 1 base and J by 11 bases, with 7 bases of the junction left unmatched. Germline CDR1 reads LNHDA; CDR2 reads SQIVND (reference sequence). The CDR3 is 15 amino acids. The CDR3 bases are TGTGCCAGTAGTATAGGGGACAGGGGGGTAGGGGCCCAGCATTTT. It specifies CASSIGDRGVGAQHF.

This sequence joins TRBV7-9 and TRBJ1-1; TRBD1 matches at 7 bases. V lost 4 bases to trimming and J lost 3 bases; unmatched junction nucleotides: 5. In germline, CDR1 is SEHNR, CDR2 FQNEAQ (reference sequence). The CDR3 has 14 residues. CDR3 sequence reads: CASSYRDSDTEAFF. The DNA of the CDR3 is TGTGCCAGCAGCTATAGGGACAGTGACACTGAAGCTTTCTTT.

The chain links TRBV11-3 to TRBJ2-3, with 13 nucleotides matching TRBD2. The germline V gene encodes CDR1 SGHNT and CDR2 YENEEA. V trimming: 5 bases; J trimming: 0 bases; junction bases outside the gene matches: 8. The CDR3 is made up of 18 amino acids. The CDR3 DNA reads TGTGCCAGCAGCGCAGGACTAGCGGGAGCTACTAGCACAGATACGCAGTATTTT. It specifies CASSAGLAGATSTDTQYF.

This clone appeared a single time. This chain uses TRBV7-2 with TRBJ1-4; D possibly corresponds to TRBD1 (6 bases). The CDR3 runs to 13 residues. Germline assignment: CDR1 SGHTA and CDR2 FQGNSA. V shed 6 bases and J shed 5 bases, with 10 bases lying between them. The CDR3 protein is CASRRGANEKLFF. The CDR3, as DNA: TGTGCCAGCAGGAGGGGGGCAAATGAAAAACTGTTTTTT. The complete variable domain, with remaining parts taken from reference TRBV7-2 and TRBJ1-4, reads GAGVSQSPSNKVTEKGKDVELRCDPISGHTALYWYRQSLGQGLEFLIYFQGNSAPDKSGLPSDRFSAERTGGSVSTLTIQRTQQEDSAVYLCASRRGANEKLFFGSGTQLSVL.

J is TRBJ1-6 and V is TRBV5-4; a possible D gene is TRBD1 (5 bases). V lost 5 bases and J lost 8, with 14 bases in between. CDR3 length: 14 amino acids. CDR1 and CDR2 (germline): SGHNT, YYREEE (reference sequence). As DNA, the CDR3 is TGTGCCAGCAGTCTGGCAGGGACTGATTCACCCCTCCACTTT. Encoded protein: CASSLAGTDSPLHF. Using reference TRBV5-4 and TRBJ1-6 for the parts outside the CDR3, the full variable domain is ETGVTQSPTHLIKTRGQQVTLRCSSQSGHNTVSWYQQALGQGPQFIFQYYREEENGRGNFPPRFSGLQFPNYSSELNVNALELDDSALYLCASSLAGTDSPLHFGNGTRLTVT.

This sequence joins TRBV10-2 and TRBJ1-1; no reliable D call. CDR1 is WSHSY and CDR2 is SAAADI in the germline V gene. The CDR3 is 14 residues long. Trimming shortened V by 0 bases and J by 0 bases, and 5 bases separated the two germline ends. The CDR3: CASSESRLNTEAFF. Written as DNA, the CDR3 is TGCGCCAGCAGTGAGTCTAGACTGAACACTGAAGCTTTCTTT.

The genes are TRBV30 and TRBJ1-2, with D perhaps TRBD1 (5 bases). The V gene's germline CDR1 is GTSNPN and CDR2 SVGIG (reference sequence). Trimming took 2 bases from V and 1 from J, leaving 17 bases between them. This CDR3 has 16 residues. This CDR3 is CAWSPPTGWNNYGYTF. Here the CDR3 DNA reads TGTGCCTGGAGTCCCCCCACAGGATGGAATAACTATGGCTACACCTTC.

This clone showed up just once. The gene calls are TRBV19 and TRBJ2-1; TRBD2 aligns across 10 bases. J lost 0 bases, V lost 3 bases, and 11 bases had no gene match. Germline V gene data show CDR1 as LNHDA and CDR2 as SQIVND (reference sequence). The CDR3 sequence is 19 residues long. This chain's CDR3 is CASSIGGGLALSSYNEQFF. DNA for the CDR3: TGTGCCAGTAGTATTGGGGGGGGACTAGCGTTAAGCTCCTACAATGAGCAGTTCTTC.

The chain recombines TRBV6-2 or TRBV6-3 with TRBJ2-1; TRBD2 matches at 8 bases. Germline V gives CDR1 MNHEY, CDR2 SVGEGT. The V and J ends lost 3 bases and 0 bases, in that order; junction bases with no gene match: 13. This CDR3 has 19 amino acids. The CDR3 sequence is CASSYGRGGQIRSYNEQFF. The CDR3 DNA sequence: TGTGCCAGCAGTTATGGTCGGGGGGGCCAAATCCGCTCCTACAATGAGCAGTTCTTC.

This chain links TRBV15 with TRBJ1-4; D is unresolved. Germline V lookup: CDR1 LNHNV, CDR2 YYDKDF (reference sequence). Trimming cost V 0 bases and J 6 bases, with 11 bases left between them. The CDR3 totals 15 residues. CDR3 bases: TGTGCCACCAGCAGAGATCTGGCGGTCGATGAAAAACTGTTTTTT. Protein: CATSRDLAVDEKLFF.

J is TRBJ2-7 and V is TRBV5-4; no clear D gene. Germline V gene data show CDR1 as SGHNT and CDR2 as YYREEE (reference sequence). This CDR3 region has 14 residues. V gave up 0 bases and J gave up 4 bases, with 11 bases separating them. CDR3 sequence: CASSLAYGPYEQYF. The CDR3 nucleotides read TGTGCCAGCAGCTTGGCCTACGGCCCTTACGAGCAGTACTTC.

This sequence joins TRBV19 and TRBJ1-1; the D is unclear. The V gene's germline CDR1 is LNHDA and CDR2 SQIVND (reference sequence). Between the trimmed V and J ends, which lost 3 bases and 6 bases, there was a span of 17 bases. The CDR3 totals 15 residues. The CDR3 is CASSISVPAGPEAFF. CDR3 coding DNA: TGTGCCAGTAGTATCTCAGTCCCCGCCGGGCCTGAAGCTTTCTTT.